The T cell receptor (beta chain) described here comes from a study of cytomegalovirus exposure and HLA in healthy donors. Study conclusions and caveats: Rarity held for most TCR sequences, but there were some public TCRs that occurred in many donors.

CDR1 and CDR2 from the germline V gene are PRHDT and FYEKMQ (reference sequence). Trimming removed 0 bases from V and 5 bases from J, with 11 bases in between. CDR3 length: 16 residues. It was with 60 Vbeta and 13 Jbeta primers that the PCR ran. Sequencing was performed with immunoSEQ multiplex PCR; in TCRdb, only in-frame clones are kept and a portion is missing. The table has around 64,000 clones, 86% seen once. This clone was detected only once. Antigen unknown. The rearrangement joins TRBV13 to TRBJ1-6; D call uncertain. Material for sequencing was PBMCs. This receptor was obtained from a woman younger than 45 in good health and CMV-seronegative. The CDR3 nucleotides read TGTGCCAGCAGCTTAGGTGGTTATGAGGATAATTCACCCCTCCACTTT. It encodes CASSLGGYEDNSPLHF.